This TCR beta chain was captured in a study of blood T cells in healthy people across ages. Study context: Template switching recovered approximately one barcoded beta molecule for every two T cells. Study-wide points: Higher diversity and more naive CD4+ cells were features of long-lived donors, compared to aged donors.

Germline values: CDR1 SGHNT, CDR2 YYREEE (reference sequence). This CDR3 is 14 amino acids long. The V gene lost 4 bases and the J gene lost 8 bases, with 16 bases spanning the gap. Alongside a J-beta primer mix, a sample-barcoded 5' primer served in a second PCR lasting roughly 6 to 11 cycles. Tagging of each cDNA molecule was performed by a template-switch adaptor with 12 random nucleotides. TCRdb analysed the 5' RACE reads with MiXCR anew, one entry per CDR3 protein. The sample has approximately 940,000 distinct CDR3 sequences; around 46% are singletons. Collection of around 9.3 milliliters of peripheral blood was performed for each donor. Concerning this clonotype itself: Its antigen is unidentified.

The chain uses TRBV5-4 and TRBJ2-1, with D perhaps matching TRBD1 (5 bases). Sequences were obtained from blood. This TCR came from a man aged 25-45 years in good health. CDR3 DNA sequence: TGTGCCAGCAGCACCCGTGGGGCTAGGGATGAGCAGTTCTTC. Protein sequence: CASSTRGARDEQFF.